This passage covers 15 T cell receptor beta chains from one sample sequenced in a study of breast tumors, draining lymph nodes, adjacent tissues. TCRdb reprocessed the multiplex PCR reads with MiXCR, giving one entry per CDR3 protein. The sample has nearly 200,000 distinct CDR3 sequences; 25% to 40% are singletons. Breast cancer patients provided tissue from their axillary draining lymph nodes. The sample was axillary lymph node tissue. The receptors come from a female donor with breast cancer. Some clones in this sample may be carry-over from other donors' samples.

With respect to this clonotype: A much larger clone lies one base from this, so it may be a read error. V gene TRBV5-6 combines with J gene TRBJ1-2; D call uncertain. The CDR3 spans 13 residues. The V end was cut by 2 bases, the J end by 4 bases, with 9 bases between. Germline CDR1 and CDR2: SGHDT and YYEEEE. The DNA of the CDR3 is TGTGCCAGCAGCTTTAACCCAACCTATGGCTACACCTTC. Translating gives CASSFNPTYGYTF.

In this sample, this clonotype turned up many times. The chain recombines TRBV6-1 with TRBJ2-3, with D perhaps matching TRBD1 (6 bases). The CDR3 loop spans 14 amino acids. Germline assignment: CDR1 MNHNS and CDR2 SASEGT. V lost 5 bases and J lost 0, with 9 bases in between. This CDR3 is CASSWDMSTDTQYF. The CDR3 region has the DNA TGTGCCAGCAGTTGGGACATGAGCACAGATACGCAGTATTTT.

By share, this clonotype ranks as medium-sized. V is TRBV20-1 and J is TRBJ2-7, with 8 positions matching TRBD1. J gave up 4 bases and V 1 base, and 9 bases lay outside the gene matches. This CDR3 contains 15 residues. The germline gives CDR1 DFQATT, CDR2 SNEGSKA (reference sequence). This CDR3 is CSARVKDRAFYEQYF. The CDR3 DNA is TGCAGTGCTAGAGTCAAGGACAGGGCCTTTTACGAGCAGTACTTC.

CDR3 loop: CSARRDEKLFF. In DNA form, the CDR3 reads TGCAGTGCTCGCCGGGATGAAAAACTGTTTTTT. V gene TRBV20-1 combines with J gene TRBJ1-4, with unresolved D. Per the germline V gene, CDR1 is DFQATT and CDR2 is SNEGSKA (reference sequence). The CDR3 has 11 amino acids. The V gene lost 5 bases and the J gene lost 6 bases, with 7 bases spanning the gap.

Comment on this clonotype: At one boundary the junction diverges from the germline segment, which might be a read error. The rearrangement joins TRBV18 to TRBJ2-2; 7 bases align to TRBD1. CDR3 size: 15 residues. Germline lookup yields CDR1 KGHSH and CDR2 LQKENI. CDR3 loop: CASSPGTENTGELLF. The DNA for the CDR3 is TGTGCCAGCTCACCGGGGACAGAGAACACCGGGGAGCTGCTTTTT.

This clonotype has a count of ten or more. The chain joins TRBV20-1 to TRBJ1-5, with a possible D match to TRBD1 (5 bases). Trimming removed 5 bases from V and 0 bases from J, with 11 bases in between. This CDR3 comprises 14 residues. In germline, CDR1 is DFQATT, CDR2 SNEGSKA (reference sequence). The CDR3: CSARRGNSNQPQHF. The DNA of the CDR3 is TGCAGTGCTCGTCGGGGGAATAGCAATCAGCCCCAGCATTTT.

In this sample, this clonotype turned up many times. The chain combines TRBV18 with TRBJ2-7; 8 positions agree with TRBD1. Germline V CDR1 and CDR2: KGHSH, LQKENI. CDR3 length: 14 residues. Trimming cost V 6 bases and J 3 bases; bases outside gene matches: 7. The CDR3 protein is CASSGDRGSYEQYF. For the CDR3, the DNA is TGTGCCAGCTCGGGCGACAGGGGAAGCTACGAGCAGTACTTC.

This clonotype came up many times. J is TRBJ2-1 and V is TRBV3-1; 7 bases agree with TRBD2. Germline V gene lookup returns CDR1 LGHDT and CDR2 YNNKEL (reference sequence). This CDR3 is built from 16 residues. J was trimmed by 4 bases and V by 2 bases; bases with no gene match: 8. CDR3 DNA: TGTGCCAGCAGCCAAAGGAGCGGGGAACCATACAATGAGCAGTTCTTC. Amino acids: CASSQRSGEPYNEQFF.

This clonotype was seen repeatedly, ten times or more. The chain has TRBV7-9 and TRBJ2-1, with TRBD2 identical over 8 bases. The CDR3 totals 16 residues. V lost 1 base to trimming and J lost 8 bases; unmatched junction nucleotides: 10. CDR1 and CDR2 from the germline V gene are SEHNR and FQNEAQ (reference sequence). This chain's CDR3 is CASSLGSGTRGDEQFF. CDR3 nucleotides: TGTGCCAGCAGCTTAGGCTCCGGGACTAGAGGGGATGAGCAGTTCTTC.

As for this clonotype: A much larger clone sits a single nucleotide away, making a read error possible. The gene calls are TRBV11-2 and TRBJ2-7; tentative D call: TRBD1 (5 bases). CDR3 size: 15 residues. Trimming stripped 5 bases from V and 6 bases from J, with 20 bases between. In germline, CDR1 is SGHAT, CDR2 FQNNGV. CDR3 bases: TGTGCCAGCAGCGCCTCTACGGACACGGTGGGCGAGCAGTACTTC. Translation gives CASSASTDTVGEQYF.

This clonotype was seen repeatedly, ten times or more. An end of the junction does not agree with germline; a read error may underlie this. The V call is TRBV6-5, the J call TRBJ1-6, with 9 positions matching TRBD1. Germline V CDR1 and CDR2: MNHEY, SVGAGI. This CDR3 comprises 15 residues. The CDR3: CASSHSQGARSPLHF. The CDR3, as DNA: TGTGCCAGCAGTCACTCACAGGGGGCAAGATCACCCCTCCACTTT.

This clonotype showed up many times. This sequence joins TRBV20-1 and TRBJ2-4; D ambiguous. The CDR3 has 14 residues. Germline assignment: CDR1 DFQATT and CDR2 SNEGSKA (reference sequence). V gave up 0 bases and J gave up 2 bases, with 8 bases separating them. CDR3 coding DNA: TGCAGTGCTAGAGAGGGCAGAACCAAAAACATTCAGTACTTC. It specifies CSAREGRTKNIQYF.

V is TRBV6-5 and J is TRBJ2-3; the match to TRBD2 covers 10 bases. The germline CDR1 and CDR2 sequences are MNHEY and SVGAGI. The CDR3 has 14 residues. V dropped 4 bases and J dropped 9; count of bases not matched to a gene: 7. CDR3 sequence reads: CASSLASGRPTQYF. CDR3 DNA: TGTGCCAGCAGTTTGGCTAGCGGGAGACCCACGCAGTATTTT.

The CDR3 DNA reads TGTGCCAGCAGTTTACCCCTTGGGGGGGTTTACAATGAGCAGTTCTTC. It yields the protein CASSLPLGGVYNEQFF. The chain couples TRBV6-7 to TRBJ2-1; 7 nucleotides line up with TRBD2. TRBV6-7 is flagged as an ORF with uncertain function. Trimming cost V 4 bases and J 4 bases; bases outside gene matches: 10. The CDR3 totals 16 residues.

This clonotype was seen ten or more times. The chain employs TRBV25-1 and TRBJ1-2; 12 bases align to TRBD1. V dropped 6 bases and J dropped 7; count of bases not matched to a gene: 3. The CDR3 contains 13 residues. Germline V CDR1 and CDR2: MGHDK, SYGVNS. Here the CDR3 reads CASSAGQGAGYTF. CDR3 bases: TGTGCCAGCAGCGCGGGACAGGGGGCTGGCTACACCTTC.